Following are 3 T cell receptor beta chains from one sample sequenced in a study of response to subunit inactivated influenza vaccine. TCRdb re-called the RT-PCR reads through MiXCR, storing one row per CDR3 protein. Of 630,000 or so distinct CDR3 sequences in the sample, around 14% were seen once. The material sequenced was PBMCs from blood, taken 11 to 12 days after vaccination. These receptors were taken from a man aged 45-60 years who received an inactivated influenza vaccine.

This clonotype has more than one count but fewer than ten. This chain uses TRBV12-3 or TRBV12-4 with TRBJ2-7, with no clear D. There are 14 residues in the CDR3. Trimming removed 3 bases from V and 0 bases from J, with 9 bases in between. The DNA for the CDR3 is TGTGCCAGCAGTTTGTATAGGGCCTCCTACGAGCAGTACTTC. Protein sequence: CASSLYRASYEQYF.

This clonotype was observed at least ten times. The V call is TRBV27, the J call TRBJ2-7, with D tentatively TRBD1 (5 bases). Germline values: CDR1 MNHEY, CDR2 SMNVEV (reference sequence). The CDR3 sequence is 16 residues long. With 8 bases removed from V and 5 bases from J, the gap between germline ends came to 25 bases. The DNA of the CDR3 is TGTGCCAGCTTACCGGATCCGAGGCTAGGGGTGCACGAGCAGTACTTC. Protein product: CASLPDPRLGVHEQYF.

This clonotype was found a few times. The CDR3 bases are TGCAGTGCTAGAGATCACCAAGCGAACACCGGGGAGCTGTTTTTT. It specifies CSARDHQANTGELFF. J is TRBJ2-2 and V is TRBV20-1; no firm D call. Trimming removed 0 bases at V and 0 bases at J, with 8 bases between. The CDR3 totals 15 residues. The germline V gene has CDR1 DFQATT and CDR2 SNEGSKA (reference sequence).